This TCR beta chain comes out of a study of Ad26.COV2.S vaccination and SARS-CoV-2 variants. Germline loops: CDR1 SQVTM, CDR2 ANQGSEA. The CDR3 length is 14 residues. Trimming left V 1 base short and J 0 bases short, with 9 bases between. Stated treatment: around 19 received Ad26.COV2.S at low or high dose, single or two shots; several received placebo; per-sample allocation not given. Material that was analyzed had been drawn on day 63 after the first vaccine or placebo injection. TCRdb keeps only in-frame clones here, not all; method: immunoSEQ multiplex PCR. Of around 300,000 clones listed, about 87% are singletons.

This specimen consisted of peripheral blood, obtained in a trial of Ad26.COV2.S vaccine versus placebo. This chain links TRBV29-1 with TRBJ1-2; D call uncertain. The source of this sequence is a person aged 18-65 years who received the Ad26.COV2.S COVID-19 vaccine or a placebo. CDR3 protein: CSVEGGKANYGYTF. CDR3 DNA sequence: TGCAGCGTTGAAGGAGGGAAAGCTAACTATGGCTACACCTTC.